The table lists the clone carrying this TCR beta chain with a few counts. Time point indicated: patch test 3, about 24 weeks after DPC sensitization. Treatment meaning: therapeutic diphenylcyclopropenone sensitization with weekly scalp DPC. At every patch-test visit, blood was drawn before the patch test was applied. The data derive from a study of human T cells and chemical hapten exposure. In the study overall: Once 0.01% DPC had been applied to the upper back by patch test, readings were taken at 6 days. Enrolled patients were predominantly female and had alopecia areata, totalis or universalis.

TCRdb used MiXCR to reprocess the RACE reads, holding one entry per CDR3 protein. The sample lists 100,000 or so distinct CDR3 sequences, less than 45% seen once, with less than 3% in the top ten. Germline loops: CDR1 SQVTM, CDR2 ANQGSEA. Trimming took off 4 bases at V and 3 bases at J, with 10 bases between the two ends. CDR3 size: 13 residues. The sequence derives from a man aged 35-49 years with alopecia areata. Some clones in this sample may be carry-over from other donors' samples. Material: whole blood, obtained in connection with sensitization to the hapten diphenylcyclopropenone (DPC). This chain joins TRBV29-1 and TRBJ1-5; D is perhaps TRBD1 (6 bases). CDR3 in amino acids: CSVADSSNQPQHF. CDR3 DNA: TGCAGCGTTGCGGACAGTTCCAATCAGCCCCAGCATTTT.